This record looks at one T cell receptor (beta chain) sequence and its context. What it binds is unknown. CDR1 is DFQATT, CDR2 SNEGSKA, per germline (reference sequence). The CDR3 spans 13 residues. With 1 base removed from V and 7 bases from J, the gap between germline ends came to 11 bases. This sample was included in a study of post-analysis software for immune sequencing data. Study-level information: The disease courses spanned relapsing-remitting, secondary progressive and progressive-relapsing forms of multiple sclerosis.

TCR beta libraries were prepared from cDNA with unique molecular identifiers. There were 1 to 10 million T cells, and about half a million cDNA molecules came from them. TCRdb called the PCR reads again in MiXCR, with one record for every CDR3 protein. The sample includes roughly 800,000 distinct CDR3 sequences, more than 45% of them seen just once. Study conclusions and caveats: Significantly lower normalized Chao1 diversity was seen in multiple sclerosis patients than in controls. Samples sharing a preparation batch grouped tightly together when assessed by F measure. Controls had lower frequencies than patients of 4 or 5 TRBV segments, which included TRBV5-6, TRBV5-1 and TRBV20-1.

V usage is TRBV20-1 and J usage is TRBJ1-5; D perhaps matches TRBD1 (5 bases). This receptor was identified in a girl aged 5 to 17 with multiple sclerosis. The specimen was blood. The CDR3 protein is CSARGDADQPQHF. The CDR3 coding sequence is TGCAGTGCTAGAGGGGACGCGGACCAGCCCCAGCATTTT.